The T cell receptor beta chain described here comes from a study of Graves' ophthalmopathy and Graves' hyperthyroidism. Germline assignment: CDR1 SNHLY and CDR2 FYNNEI. The V end lost 0 bases, the J end lost 6 bases, and 12 bases lay between the germline ends. CDR3 size: 15 residues. The sample holds many counts of this clonotype. The study amplified TCR beta CDR3 regions using RNA transcripts. Following a first-round RT-PCR that used HTBI primers, a second-round multiplex PCR was carried out. MiXCR was run by TCRdb on the multiplex PCR reads, yielding one entry per CDR3 protein. The sample yields around 1,200,000 distinct CDR3 sequences, 35% to 40% seen once.

The chain joins TRBV2 to TRBJ1-5, with a possible D match to TRBD1 (5 bases). The source of this sequence is an adult man with Graves' hyperthyroidism. The sequenced material came from peripheral blood or thyroid tissue (not recorded which). In DNA, the CDR3 is TGTGCCAGCAGTGAAGCGGGAGGGACCAGTCAGCCCCAGCATTTT. This codes for CASSEAGGTSQPQHF.